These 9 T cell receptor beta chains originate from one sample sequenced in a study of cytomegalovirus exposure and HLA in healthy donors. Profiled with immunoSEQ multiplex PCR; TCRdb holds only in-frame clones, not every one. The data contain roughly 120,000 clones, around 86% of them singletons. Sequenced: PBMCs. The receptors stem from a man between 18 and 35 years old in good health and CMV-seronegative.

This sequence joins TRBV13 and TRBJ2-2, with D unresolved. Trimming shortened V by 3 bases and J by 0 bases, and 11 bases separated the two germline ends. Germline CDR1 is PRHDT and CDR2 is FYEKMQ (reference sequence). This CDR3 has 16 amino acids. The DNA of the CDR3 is TGTGCCAGCAGCTTTAATGGGCAATCGAACACCGGGGAGCTGTTTTTT. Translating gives CASSFNGQSNTGELFF.

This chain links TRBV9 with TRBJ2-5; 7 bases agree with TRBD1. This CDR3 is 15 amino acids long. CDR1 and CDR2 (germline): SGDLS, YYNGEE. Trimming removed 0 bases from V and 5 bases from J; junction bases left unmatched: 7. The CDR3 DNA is TGTGCCAGCAGCGTAGCGGTAGGGGGCGGGGAGACCCAGTACTTC. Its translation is CASSVAVGGGETQYF.

The CDR3: CASSLSGLAGNFRNIQYF. CDR3 nucleotide sequence: TGTGCCAGCAGTTTATCGGGACTAGCGGGGAATTTCCGAAACATTCAGTACTTC. The chain uses TRBV27 and TRBJ2-4, with TRBD2 matching 13 bases. CDR1 MNHEY and CDR2 SMNVEV come from the germline V gene (reference sequence). This CDR3 region has 18 residues. Losses at the gene ends were 0 bases for V and 6 bases for J; bases not matched to a gene: 8.

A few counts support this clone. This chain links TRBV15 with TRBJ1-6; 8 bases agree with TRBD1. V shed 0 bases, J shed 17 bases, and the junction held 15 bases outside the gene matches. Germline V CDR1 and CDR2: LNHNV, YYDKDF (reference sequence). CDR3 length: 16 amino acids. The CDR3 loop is CATSRDWTGSLSGVHF. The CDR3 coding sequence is TGTGCCACCAGCAGAGATTGGACAGGGTCGCTCAGTGGGGTCCACTTT.

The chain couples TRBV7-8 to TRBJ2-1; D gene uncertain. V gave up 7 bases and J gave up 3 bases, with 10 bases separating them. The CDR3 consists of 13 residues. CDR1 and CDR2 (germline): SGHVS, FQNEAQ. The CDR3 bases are TGTGCCAGCAACTCTAGGTTCTACAATGAGCAGTTCTTC. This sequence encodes CASNSRFYNEQFF.

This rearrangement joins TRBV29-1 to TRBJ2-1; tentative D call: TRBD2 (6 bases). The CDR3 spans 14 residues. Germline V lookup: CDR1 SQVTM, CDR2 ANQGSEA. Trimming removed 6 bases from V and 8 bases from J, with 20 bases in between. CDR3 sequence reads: CSVPEYGSAYEQFF. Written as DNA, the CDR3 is TGCAGCGTCCCTGAGTACGGGAGTGCCTATGAGCAGTTCTTC.

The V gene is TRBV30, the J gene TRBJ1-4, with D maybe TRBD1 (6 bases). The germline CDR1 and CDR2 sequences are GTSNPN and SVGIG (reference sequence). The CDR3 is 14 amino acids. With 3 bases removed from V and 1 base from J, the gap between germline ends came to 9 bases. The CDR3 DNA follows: TGTGCCTGGAGGGGAGGGGGAACTAATGAAAAACTGTTTTTT. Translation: CAWRGGGTNEKLFF.

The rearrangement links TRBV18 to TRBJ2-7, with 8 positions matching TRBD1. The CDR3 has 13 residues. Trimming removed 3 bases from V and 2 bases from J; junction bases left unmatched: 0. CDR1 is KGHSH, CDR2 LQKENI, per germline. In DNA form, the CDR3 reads TGTGCCAGCTCACCGGACAGGGCCTACGAGCAGTACTTC. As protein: CASSPDRAYEQYF.

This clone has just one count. The CDR3 DNA follows: TGTGCCAGCAGCTTAGAGGGACAGGAGTATCAGCCCCAGCATTTT. Protein: CASSLEGQEYQPQHF. The chain has TRBV7-8 and TRBJ1-5; 8 bases line up with TRBD1. The CDR3 spans 15 residues. CDR1 is SGHVS and CDR2 is FQNEAQ in the germline V gene. The trim removed 1 base at V and 5 bases at J, leaving 4 bases unmatched.